The sequence of this T cell receptor (beta chain) was determined in a study of a mutant IDH1 vaccine in newly diagnosed glioma. Study as a whole: Patients were started on vaccination 4-6 weeks after radiotherapy alone, or with temozolomide cycles.

Germline lookup yields CDR1 SGHRS and CDR2 YFSETQ. Germline trimming cut 5 bases from V and 4 bases from J; bases unmatched to any gene: 4. This CDR3 is 14 amino acids long. Time point here: week 35, safety follow-up. Every single dose of the vaccine, 300 ug of mutant IDH1 20-mer peptide, came with topical imiquimod. The study gave patients eight vaccinations in weeks 1, 3, 5, 7, 11, 15, 19, 23. About this clone itself: Its antigen is unknown.

The repertoire was sequenced with immunoSEQ multiplex PCR; TCRdb's copy has only in-frame clones and lacks some. The sample carries more than 60,000 clones, roughly 74% recorded once. This clonotype originated in a man in his forties or fifties with glioma. The starting material was PBMCs, obtained from a glioma patient whose treatment included an IDH1 peptide vaccine. The rearrangement uses TRBV5-1 and TRBJ1-4, with 8 bases identical to TRBD1. CDR3 DNA: TGCGCCAGCAGAGGAGACAGGGGTAATGAAAAACTGTTTTTT. As protein: CASRGDRGNEKLFF.